Listed below are T cell receptor beta chains from one sample, sequenced in a study of T-cell memory formation after mild COVID-19. TCRdb called the 5' RACE reads again in MiXCR, with one record for every CDR3 protein. The sample consists of about 34,000 distinct CDR3 sequences, under 8% of them appearing once. The sample was PBMCs or a T cell subset sorted from them (not recorded which). These receptors all stem from a man younger than 35 who had mild COVID-19 (a few samples of this study predate the infection). Cell type and time point are not known. Each CDR3 is given with its conserved first and last residue. D genes are given only for firm matches. Clone size, where shown, is once, few, many, or a class for clones that have expanded.

cdr3_nt cdr3_aa v_call clone_size j_call d_call
TGTGCCAGCAATACGTGGGCGGGGGGCCTTAGCTACGAGCAGTACTTC CASNTWAGGLSYEQYF TRBV2 few TRBJ2-7 TRBD2
TGTGCCAGCAGCGGAAGGGGAGATGAAAAACTGTTTTTT CASSGRGDEKLFF TRBV11-2 few TRBJ1-4 -
TGTGCCAGCAGCCAACACAGGGCAGAAGCTTTCTTT CASSQHRAEAFF TRBV7-2 many TRBJ1-1 -
TGCGCCACGGGGGCCCAGCCAGCAGATACGCAGTATTTT CATGAQPADTQYF TRBV5-1 many TRBJ2-3 -
TGTGCCAGCAGTTTTGCTAGCGGGGGGGTTGAGCAGTTCTTC CASSFASGGVEQFF TRBV27 many TRBJ2-1 TRBD2
TGTGCCTGTCACCGGGACGGATCCTACGAGCAGTACTTC CACHRDGSYEQYF TRBV30 - TRBJ2-7 -
TGTGCCAGCAGTTGGGTGGATGAGCAGTTCTTC CASSWVDEQFF TRBV7-2 many TRBJ2-1 -
TGTGCCAGCAGCTTCCAAGAGACCCAGTACTTC CASSFQETQYF TRBV5-6 many TRBJ2-5 -
TGTGCCACCAGTGATCCAACGCCGGGGGGGTCTGGCACAGATACGCAGTATTTT CATSDPTPGGSGTDTQYF TRBV24-1 many TRBJ2-3 TRBD2
TGTGCCAGCAGCTTAAGGTTGGCGTGGGACGAGCAGTACTTC CASSLRLAWDEQYF TRBV7-2 many TRBJ2-7 -
TGTGCCAGCAGCACCCTGACAGGGGCCAGGGGCAACTATGGCTACACCTTC CASSTLTGARGNYGYTF TRBV4-2 - TRBJ1-2 TRBD1
TGTGCCAGCAGCCCCAGGGGGCCAGGGACCGGGGAGCTGTTTTTT CASSPRGPGTGELFF TRBV3-1 many TRBJ2-2 TRBD1
TGTGCCAGCAGTTTTGGGCGTTCACCCCTCCACTTT CASSFGRSPLHF TRBV12-3/TRBV12-4 many TRBJ1-6 -
TGCAGTGCTTCGACTGGCCGTACATTCTACAATGAGCAGTTCTTC CSASTGRTFYNEQFF TRBV20-1 many TRBJ2-1 -
TGTGCCAGCAGTGGGGCTAGCGGGGGGCAAGAGACCCAGTACTTC CASSGASGGQETQYF TRBV2 many TRBJ2-5 TRBD2
TGTGCCAGCAGTTCAACTAGCGGGGGGGTCACCGGGGAGCTGTTTTTT CASSSTSGGVTGELFF TRBV12-3/TRBV12-4 few TRBJ2-2 TRBD2
TGTGCCAGCAGCCAACTAGGTTACTACGAGCAGTACTTC CASSQLGYYEQYF TRBV14 many TRBJ2-7 -
TGTGCCAGCAGCCAAGCTCCACAGGGGAGGGAAGCTTTCTTT CASSQAPQGREAFF TRBV3-1 - TRBJ1-1 TRBD1
TGTGCCAGCAGCCAACCGAGACTCCTAGGAACCACTGAAGCTTTCTTT CASSQPRLLGTTEAFF TRBV14 many TRBJ1-1 -
TGTGCCATGTCAGGGAACACCGGGGAGCTGTTTTTT CAMSGNTGELFF TRBV10-3 - TRBJ2-2 -
TGTGCCAGCAGTGGCCGGGACAGGGGGTTTCTGGAGACCCAGTACTTC CASSGRDRGFLETQYF TRBV6-1 many TRBJ2-5 TRBD1
TGCGCCAGCAGCTTCGGTAGCGGGGGGACCTACGAGCAGTACTTC CASSFGSGGTYEQYF TRBV5-1 many TRBJ2-7 TRBD2
TGTGCCAGCAGGGAACAGGGGACGGGCACCGGGGAGCTGTTTTTT CASREQGTGTGELFF TRBV7-2 medium-sized TRBJ2-2 TRBD1
TGTGCCAGCAGCTTAGTCGGCGGGGGAACCTACAATGAGCAGTTCTTC CASSLVGGGTYNEQFF TRBV7-8 many TRBJ2-1 TRBD2
TGTGCCAGCGGCCCAGACACGTTGAACACTGAAGCTTTCTTT CASGPDTLNTEAFF TRBV6-2/TRBV6-3 many TRBJ1-1 -
TGTGCCAGCAGCTTAGTGGCAGGGGGCTCTGGGGCCAACGTCCTGACTTTC CASSLVAGGSGANVLTF TRBV7-8 - TRBJ2-6 TRBD1
TGTGCCAGCAGCGGACAATTAGATTCACCCCTCCACTTT CASSGQLDSPLHF TRBV7-2 many TRBJ1-6 -
TGTGCCAGCAGTTCCAACCAGGACTACTATGGCTACACCTTC CASSSNQDYYGYTF TRBV27 - TRBJ1-2 -
TGTGCCAACCGACGCGAGCAGTACTTC CANRREQYF TRBV27 many TRBJ2-7 -
TGTGCCAGCAGCTTATCCGGGGTGGACACCGGGGAGCTGTTTTTT CASSLSGVDTGELFF TRBV7-2 few TRBJ2-2 -
TGTGCCAGCAGTGACGGCGGGGGGGTCTCAGATACGCAGTATTTT CASSDGGGVSDTQYF TRBV6-4 few TRBJ2-3 TRBD2
TGTGCCATCAGTGATCCCGGGACAGGGCAAGGCTTCTTT CAISDPGTGQGFF TRBV10-3 many TRBJ1-1 TRBD1
TGTGCCAGCAGTTTACCCGACAGGGAATGGTACTCTGGAAACACCATATATTTT CASSLPDREWYSGNTIYF TRBV28 many TRBJ1-3 TRBD1
TGCGCCAGCAGACGTCCCGGGACAGGGGGAGGCGGGGAGCTGTTTTTT CASRRPGTGGGGELFF TRBV4-1 many TRBJ2-2 TRBD1
TGTGCCAGCAGTTTTTCCCCCAGTGCGGGGGACTTTTACAATGAGCAGTTCTTC CASSFSPSAGDFYNEQFF TRBV6-5 many TRBJ2-1 TRBD2
TGTGCCAGCAGCCCTCAGGACACCGGGGAGCTGTTTTTT CASSPQDTGELFF TRBV7-2 many TRBJ2-2 -
TGTGCCAGCTCGCGAGGGACAGGCCTCAATGAAAAACTGTTTTTT CASSRGTGLNEKLFF TRBV18 few TRBJ1-4 TRBD1
TGCAGTGCTCTCAACAGGAGGAACACTGAAGCTTTCTTT CSALNRRNTEAFF TRBV20-1 many TRBJ1-1 -
TGTGCCAGCAGCCAATACCGGAATGGCTACACCTTC CASSQYRNGYTF TRBV3-1 - TRBJ1-2 -
TGCGCCAGCAGTACGGGGGGATTCACAGATACGCAGTATTTT CASSTGGFTDTQYF TRBV5-1 many TRBJ2-3 TRBD2
TGTGCCAGCACAACGATACGACAGGGTCCCGATGGCTACACCTTC CASTTIRQGPDGYTF TRBV11-2 many TRBJ1-2 TRBD1
TGCGCCAGCAGCCCCGAGCTAGGCACAGATACGCAGTATTTT CASSPELGTDTQYF TRBV5-1 many TRBJ2-3 -
TGTGCCAGCAGCTTAGGGGGGTACCAAGAGACCCAGTACTTC CASSLGGYQETQYF TRBV7-2 many TRBJ2-5 -
TGCAGTGCCCCTGATGTAGGGCCGAACACCGGGGAGCTGTTTTTT CSAPDVGPNTGELFF TRBV20-1 many TRBJ2-2 -
TGTGCCAGCGGTGGGATCTATGGCTACACCTTC CASGGIYGYTF TRBV7-9 many TRBJ1-2 -
TGCGCCAGCAGCACGGACAGGATTCGTGGCACTGAAGCTTTCTTT CASSTDRIRGTEAFF TRBV5-1 many TRBJ1-1 TRBD1
TGTGCCAGCGGCGACAGGGGGGAGGGGAGAATGGATGGCTACACCTTC CASGDRGEGRMDGYTF TRBV12-3/TRBV12-4 many TRBJ1-2 TRBD1
TGTGCCACCAGCGGAATATTCCAAGAGACCCAGTACTTC CATSGIFQETQYF TRBV24-1 many TRBJ2-5 -
TGTGCCAGTAGTATACGGCTAGCGGGGTTATACAATGAGCAGTTCTTC CASSIRLAGLYNEQFF TRBV19 - TRBJ2-1 TRBD2
TGTGCCAGCAGCTTAGCGGGTAATGGGGCAGGCCCCCTCCACTTT CASSLAGNGAGPLHF TRBV7-2 - TRBJ1-6 -
TGTGCCAGCAGATGGGGCTCCTACAATGAGCAGTTCTTC CASRWGSYNEQFF TRBV6-5 many TRBJ2-1 -
TGTGCCAGCAGTGCCGTCGGACCCGGGACGCCCCAGCATTTT CASSAVGPGTPQHF TRBV2 - TRBJ1-5 -
TGTGCCATCAGTGAGTCGTACCTCAGACAGGGCGATGGCTACACCTTC CAISESYLRQGDGYTF TRBV10-3 many TRBJ1-2 TRBD1
TGCAGTGCCGTGACTAACCAAGAGACCCAGTACTTC CSAVTNQETQYF TRBV20-1 many TRBJ2-5 -
TGTGCCAGCAGCTTAGGGCTAGTCAATGAGCAGTTCTTC CASSLGLVNEQFF TRBV7-6 many TRBJ2-1 -